Listed below are T cell receptor beta chains from one sample, sequenced in a study of cytomegalovirus exposure and HLA in healthy donors. TCRdb's copy holds only in-frame clones and misses some; the assay was immunoSEQ multiplex PCR. Of approximately 92,000 clones in the sample, nearly 70% were seen once. Specimen: PBMCs. The receptor set was obtained from a man aged 50 to 59 in good health and CMV-seronegative. Each CDR3 is given with its conserved first and last residue.

cdr3_length: 15; v_call: TRBV7-9; j_call: TRBJ1-1; cdr3_aa: CASSPRTGGRTEAFF
cdr3_length: 14; v_call: TRBV5-1; j_call: TRBJ2-3; cdr3_aa: CASSLTGGVDTQYF
cdr3_length: 15; v_call: TRBV19; j_call: TRBJ1-2; cdr3_aa: CASSIGTGVPYGYTF
cdr3_length: 15; v_call: TRBV7-2; j_call: TRBJ2-4; cdr3_aa: CASSLGVGSKNIQYF
cdr3_length: 15; v_call: TRBV9; j_call: TRBJ2-1; cdr3_aa: CASSAVTGAGNEQFF
cdr3_length: 15; v_call: TRBV2; j_call: TRBJ2-1; cdr3_aa: CASSEFASSYNEQFF
cdr3_length: 13; v_call: TRBV18; j_call: TRBJ2-3; cdr3_aa: CASSPSSTDTQYF
cdr3_length: 13; v_call: TRBV5-1; j_call: TRBJ2-7; cdr3_aa: CASSTGQGGEQYF
cdr3_length: 13; v_call: TRBV5-1; j_call: TRBJ2-5; cdr3_aa: CASSFDSQETQYF
cdr3_length: 15; v_call: TRBV10-3; j_call: TRBJ1-1; cdr3_aa: CAISESGQRNTEAFF
cdr3_length: 15; v_call: TRBV7-2; j_call: TRBJ2-1; cdr3_aa: CASSLGPGPYNEQFF
cdr3_length: 13; v_call: TRBV7-9; j_call: TRBJ2-7; cdr3_aa: CASSRLAPYEQYF
cdr3_length: 13; v_call: TRBV28; j_call: TRBJ2-2; cdr3_aa: CASSPPIHRELFF
cdr3_length: 16; v_call: TRBV9; j_call: TRBJ2-2; cdr3_aa: CASSPIQGFDTGELFF